Included here is one T cell receptor beta chain sequence, with context. No antigen is known for it. No base quality information exists; no much larger clone differs at one position. The CDR3 sequence holds 13 residues, the cysteine and phenylalanine included. Kept here is only the CDR3 DNA, which spans 39 bases and is read in frame from base 1. CDR1 and CDR2, looked up from the germline V gene (reference sequence), are LGHDT and YNNKEL. Trimming leaves V shorter by 0 bases and J shorter by 8 bases, with the junction holding 2 bases beyond the gene matches. These data originate in a study of blood T cell repertoires in COVID-19 (dated by TCRdb to about 2020). General notes on the study: Collaborator samples came from the United States, Italy and Spain and covered acute and convalescent phases of COVID-19. The prospective study material was composed of cDNA or gDNA derived from T cells, B-cell-depleted T cells, or PBMCs. The dataset comprised deeply sampled blood TCRbeta repertoires from subjects exposed to, actively infected with, or recovered from COVID-19. The repertoires were made available in a free public database intended to serve as a resource for research on the immune response to SARS-CoV-2. Samples were obtained from the ongoing ImmuneRACE study (first 160 participants) and from about 1,300 subjects provided by 6 global collaborators. The sample metadata nearly always contained a de-identified subject ID, COVID-19 status, age in years and sex. HLA class I and class II types, where available, came from metadata supplied by the sample provider rather than from assay-based typing.

Enrolling through a virtual design, the prospective study's participants ranged in age from roughly 18 to 89 years and lived across around 25 United States geographic areas. In the prospective study, participants were assigned to cohorts based on the clinical history participants reported in a screening survey and a study questionnaire. For ImmuneRACE Cohort 3, a participant was defined as recovered based on two consecutive negative NP/OP PCR tests, clearance by a healthcare professional, or resolution of symptoms. In the prospective study, whole blood, serum and a nasopharyngeal or oropharyngeal swab were collected from each participant by mobile phlebotomists. Participants in the prospective study had the option to provide additional blood draws and questionnaires over a roughly 2-month period. Before DNA extraction, blood samples from the prospective study were shipped at room temperature or frozen.

Overall results and qualifications from the work: Clinical and demographic metadata were provided uncurated, with the amount varying by source and participant.

TCRbeta CDR3 regions were amplified from genomic DNA using the immunoSEQ Assay, a bias-controlled multiplex PCR. The paper's data handling went like this. The number of nucleated cells in each sample was estimated from the amplification of reference gene primers within the assay. To quantify the absolute abundance of each unique TCRbeta CDR3 rearrangement, sequence reads were collapsed and filtered. For each sample, productive Simpson clonality was calculated as the square root of Simpson's diversity index over productive rearrangements. TCRdb mirrors the immuneACCESS table, restricted to in-frame sequences. Some clones are absent from its copies; in checked studies, under half trace to an unresolved V gene, and the reason for the others is unknown. Clone size and the V and J calls come from that table; the DNA yielded D and trimming. The table for this sample lists some 250,000 clones; 85% to 90% of them were counted only once. Clones ranked in the top ten supply under 10% of the sample.

The rearrangement joined TRBV3-1 (or the pseudogene TRBV3-2) to TRBJ2-3, and TRBD2 matches 7 of the central bases. The clonotype was recovered from a man in his forties who had recovered from COVID-19. The source material was PBMCs or T cells enriched from blood (not recorded which). CDR3 loop: CASSQDTSVTQYF. The DNA is TGTGCCAGCAGCCAAGACACTAGCGTTACGCAGTATTTT.